One sample yielded the 24 T cell receptor beta chains listed below, sequenced in a study of shared clonotypes between healthy human individuals. Clones were sequenced by immunoSEQ multiplex PCR, and TCRdb holds only the in-frame ones, with some missing. This table holds about 600,000 clones, roughly 98% found once. Terminally differentiated effector memory CD45RA+ cells were excluded by CCR7 positive selection of CD45RO-negative cells. Sequencing was carried out using naive CD8+ T cells sorted from blood. Receptors were obtained from a man in his thirties or forties in good health.

This clone was seen just once. The rearrangement joins TRBV27 to TRBJ2-5; D ambiguous. The V gene's germline CDR1 is MNHEY and CDR2 SMNVEV (reference sequence). The length of the CDR3 is 15 residues. Trimming stripped 2 bases from V and 5 bases from J, with 15 bases between. CDR3 region: CASSLAAGSWETQYF. CDR3 DNA: TGTGCCAGCAGTTTAGCCGCAGGAAGTTGGGAGACCCAGTACTTC.

V usage is TRBV27 and J usage is TRBJ1-1; D not resolved. Trimming took 3 bases from V and 9 from J, leaving 14 bases between them. This CDR3 region has 13 residues. In germline, CDR1 is MNHEY, CDR2 SMNVEV (reference sequence). This chain's CDR3 is CASSFGVGNKAFF. The CDR3 nucleotides are TGTGCCAGCAGTTTCGGGGTAGGGAACAAAGCTTTCTTT.

This chain joins TRBV7-8 and TRBJ2-7; possibly TRBD1 for D (6 bases). Germline V gene data show CDR1 as SGHVS and CDR2 as FQNEAQ. The CDR3 has 14 residues. Deletions cut 6 bases from V and 4 bases from J, with 16 bases between. The CDR3 loop reads CASRGRDTPYEQYF. Written as DNA, the CDR3 is TGTGCCAGCAGGGGCCGGGACACCCCGTACGAGCAGTACTTC.

This clone occurred once. The chain employs TRBV28 and TRBJ1-2; possible D gene TRBD1, 5 bases. From germline, CDR1 is MDHEN and CDR2 SYDVKM. V was shortened by 5 bases and J by 2 bases, with 12 bases between the two germline ends. The CDR3 sequence is 14 residues long. The CDR3 DNA follows: TGTGCCAGCAGTCCCCGGGACTTCAACTATGGCTACACCTTC. The encoded protein is CASSPRDFNYGYTF.

This sequence joins TRBV9 and TRBJ2-4, with D possibly TRBD2 on 5 matching bases. Germline values: CDR1 SGDLS, CDR2 YYNGEE. This CDR3 comprises 14 residues. V lost 4 bases and J lost 3, with 11 bases in between. CDR3 amino acids: CASSPGVVKNIQYF. CDR3 DNA: TGTGCCAGCAGCCCCGGGGTGGTCAAAAACATTCAGTACTTC.

The V gene is TRBV19, the J gene TRBJ1-1, with 10 positions matching TRBD1. The CDR3 sequence is 14 residues long. V was clipped by 3 bases and J by 11 bases; unmatched bases: 9. CDR1 is LNHDA and CDR2 is SQIVND in the germline V gene (reference sequence). CDR3 nucleotides: TGTGCCAGTAGTATGACCGGGACAGGGGTGATCGCTTTCTTT. The encoded protein is CASSMTGTGVIAFF.

The rearrangement links TRBV9 to TRBJ2-1; 7 bases are shared with TRBD2. Per germline, CDR1 SGDLS and CDR2 YYNGEE. The CDR3 has 17 amino acids. Losses at the gene ends were 3 bases for V and 0 bases for J; bases not matched to a gene: 9. Written as DNA, the CDR3 is TGTGCCAGCAGCGGCGGACTAGTAAAGATCTCCTACAATGAGCAGTTCTTC. Its protein is CASSGGLVKISYNEQFF.

V usage is TRBV7-7 and J usage is TRBJ2-3; D may correspond to TRBD1 or TRBD2 (5 bases each). The CDR3 length is 15 residues. Germline V gene lookup returns CDR1 SSHAT and CDR2 FNYEAQ (reference sequence). Trimming pared 1 base from V and 0 bases from J, leaving 8 bases between. The chain's CDR3 is CASSLGDPSTDTQYF. CDR3 DNA: TGTGCCAGCAGCTTAGGGGACCCAAGCACAGATACGCAGTATTTT.

V gene TRBV11-2 combines with J gene TRBJ2-7; D is tentatively TRBD1 or TRBD2 (6 bases each). V lost 5 bases and J lost 5, with 16 bases in between. Germline values: CDR1 SGHAT, CDR2 FQNNGV. The CDR3 length is 14 residues. CDR3 DNA: TGTGCCAGCAGCCAAAGGGGGGATAGGGACGAGCAGTACTTC. Its translation: CASSQRGDRDEQYF.

This chain connects TRBV7-8 to TRBJ2-5; weak D call: TRBD1 (6 bases). Germline CDR1 reads SGHVS; CDR2 reads FQNEAQ. Trimming removed 5 bases at V and 2 bases at J, with 12 bases between. This CDR3 has 14 residues. This CDR3 reads CASSVRGKQETQYF. DNA of the CDR3: TGTGCCAGCAGCGTCAGGGGCAAACAAGAGACCCAGTACTTC.

Concerning this clone: The same CDR3 can be traced to other DNA sequences in this sample. The gene calls are TRBV9 and TRBJ2-3; D ambiguous. CDR1 and CDR2 from the germline V gene are SGDLS and YYNGEE. Between the trimmed V and J ends, which lost 0 bases and 3 bases, there was a span of 2 bases. CDR3 length: 12 residues. CDR3 nucleotides: TGTGCCAGCAGCGTAGGTACAGATACGCAGTATTTT. Translating it yields CASSVGTDTQYF.

The V gene is TRBV7-9, the J gene TRBJ1-4; D gene unclear. The germline V and J ends were trimmed by 2 bases and 4 bases, with 17 bases remaining between them. This CDR3 has 17 amino acids. Per the germline V gene, CDR1 is SEHNR and CDR2 is FQNEAQ (reference sequence). The CDR3 bases are TGTGCCAGCAGCTTATCTCCGGACTCTTTTCTTAATGAAAAACTGTTTTTT. This encodes CASSLSPDSFLNEKLFF.

The chain combines TRBV19 with TRBJ2-3; 8 positions match TRBD1. The CDR3 is 14 residues long. The germline CDR1 and CDR2 sequences are LNHDA and SQIVND (reference sequence). CDR3 protein: CVLIPGQVTDTQYF. CDR3 sequence (DNA): TGTGTCCTTATCCCGGGACAGGTCACAGATACGCAGTATTTT.

The chain has TRBV7-9 and TRBJ2-5, with a tentative D call TRBD2 (5 bases). Per the germline V gene, CDR1 is SEHNR and CDR2 is FQNEAQ (reference sequence). The length of the CDR3 is 18 residues. Trimming took 5 bases from V and 2 from J, leaving 24 bases between them. Here the CDR3 DNA reads TGTGCCAGCAGCGAGTACCTAGGACTCACCGGATCACAAGAGACCCAGTACTTC. Its translation is CASSEYLGLTGSQETQYF.

This chain links TRBV28 with TRBJ2-3; the match to TRBD2 covers 8 bases. Trimming took 3 bases from V and 8 from J; bases not matched to a gene: 10. The length of the CDR3 is 15 residues. The V gene's germline CDR1 is MDHEN and CDR2 SYDVKM. CDR3 in amino acids: CASSLVGRDLVTQYF. The CDR3 region has the DNA TGTGCCAGCAGTTTGGTCGGGAGGGATTTGGTTACGCAGTATTTT.

V gene TRBV7-9 combines with J gene TRBJ2-5; TRBD2 might be the D (5 bases). Trimming shortened V by 6 bases and J by 5 bases, and 19 bases separated the two germline ends. There are 15 residues in the CDR3. Looked up from germline, CDR1 is SEHNR and CDR2 is FQNEAQ (reference sequence). The CDR3 sequence is CASSPWVGGGETQYF. The CDR3 bases are TGTGCCAGCAGTCCTTGGGTTGGAGGCGGGGAGACCCAGTACTTC.

The J gene is TRBJ1-1, the V gene TRBV5-5; D is undetermined. CDR1 SGHKS and CDR2 YYEKEE come from the germline V gene (reference sequence). The V end lost 3 bases, the J end lost 3 bases, and 15 bases lay between the germline ends. CDR3 length: 15 residues. For the CDR3, the DNA is TGTGCCAGCAGCTACTGGGTATCTGGTGACACTGAAGCTTTCTTT. Protein: CASSYWVSGDTEAFF.

This chain joins TRBV6-5 and TRBJ1-1, with a tentative D call TRBD1 (6 bases). The CDR3 contains 14 residues. Trimming shortened V by 0 bases and J by 6 bases, and 11 bases separated the two germline ends. Germline V CDR1 and CDR2: MNHEY, SVGAGI. The CDR3 reads CASSYSTGNSEAFF. The CDR3 DNA reads as TGTGCCAGCAGTTACTCAACAGGGAATTCTGAAGCTTTCTTT.

V gene TRBV11-3 combines with J gene TRBJ2-1; 7 bases agree with TRBD2. V lost 4 bases, J lost 6 bases, and 15 bases stayed unmatched. CDR1 is SGHNT, CDR2 YENEEA, per germline. This CDR3 comprises 17 residues. CDR3 in DNA: TGTGCCAGCAGCTCATCTATGACTAGCTCTCGTTCCAATGAGCAGTTCTTC. Encoded protein: CASSSSMTSSRSNEQFF.

This clone was observed a single time. The V and J genes are TRBV7-6 and TRBJ2-3; 15 positions match TRBD2. Germline-derived CDR1 and CDR2 are SGHVS and FNYEAQ. The CDR3 runs to 16 residues. V was pared by 4 bases and J by 6 bases, with 5 bases of the junction left unmatched. The CDR3 DNA reads TGTGCCAGCAGCTCCGGGACTAGCGGGAGGATGGATACGCAGTATTTT. Its protein is CASSSGTSGRMDTQYF.

The chain is built from TRBV4-3 and TRBJ1-3; D is possibly TRBD1 (5 bases). V was trimmed by 0 bases and J by 3 bases, leaving 9 bases between them. The germline V gene has CDR1 LGHNA and CDR2 YSLEER. This CDR3 has 15 amino acids. CDR3 residues: CASSQDRGLGNTIYF. The CDR3 nucleotides are TGCGCCAGCAGCCAAGATAGGGGACTTGGAAACACCATATATTTT.

The chain employs TRBV27 and TRBJ2-1, with unresolved D. This CDR3 region has 14 residues. Trimming took 5 bases from V and 0 from J, leaving 8 bases between them. The V gene's germline CDR1 is MNHEY and CDR2 SMNVEV (reference sequence). The CDR3 DNA is TGTGCCAGCAGTCCCCGCGGCTCCTACAATGAGCAGTTCTTC. This translates into CASSPRGSYNEQFF.

The V and J genes are TRBV27 and TRBJ1-2; D is unclear. The V and J ends lost 6 bases and 5 bases respectively, with 13 bases between them. This CDR3 is 13 amino acids long. The germline gives CDR1 MNHEY, CDR2 SMNVEV (reference sequence). The CDR3 reads CASRDSTIYGYTF. The CDR3 DNA follows: TGTGCCAGCAGGGACTCAACCATATATGGCTACACCTTC.

The J gene is TRBJ2-7, the V gene TRBV10-3; D gene uncertain. CDR1 is ENHRY, CDR2 SYGVKD, per germline. V lost 3 bases and J 0 bases, leaving 9 bases between the germline ends. This CDR3 comprises 14 residues. In DNA form, the CDR3 reads TGTGCCATCAGTGATGCGGACCTCTCCTACGAGCAGTACTTC. Protein: CAISDADLSYEQYF.